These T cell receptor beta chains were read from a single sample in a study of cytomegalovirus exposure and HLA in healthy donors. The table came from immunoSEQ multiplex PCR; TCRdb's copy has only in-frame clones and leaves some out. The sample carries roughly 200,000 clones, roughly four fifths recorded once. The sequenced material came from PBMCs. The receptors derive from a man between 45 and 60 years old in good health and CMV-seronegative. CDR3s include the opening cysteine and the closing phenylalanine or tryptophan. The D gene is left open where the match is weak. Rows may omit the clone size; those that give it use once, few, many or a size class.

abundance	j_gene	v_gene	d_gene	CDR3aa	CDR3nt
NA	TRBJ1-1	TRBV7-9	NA	CASSHYEAAEAFF	TGTGCCAGCAGCCACTACGAGGCAGCTGAAGCTTTCTTT
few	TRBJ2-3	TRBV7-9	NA	CASSLSGPTDTQYF	TGTGCCAGCAGCTTGAGCGGCCCCACAGATACGCAGTATTTT
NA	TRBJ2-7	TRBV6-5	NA	CASSRTNSYEQYF	TGTGCCAGCAGTCGAACTAACTCCTACGAGCAGTACTTC
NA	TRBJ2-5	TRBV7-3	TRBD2	CASSLLGGGRQTQYF	TGTGCCAGCAGCTTATTGGGCGGGGGGCGGCAGACCCAGTACTTC
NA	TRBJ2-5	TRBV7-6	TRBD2	CASSLGAASGFETQYF	TGTGCCAGCAGCTTAGGTGCGGCTAGCGGATTTGAGACCCAGTACTTC
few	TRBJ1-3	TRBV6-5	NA	CASSYSEGGSGNTIYF	TGTGCCAGCAGTTACTCGGAGGGTGGGTCTGGAAACACCATATATTTT
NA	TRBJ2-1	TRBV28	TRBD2	CASTLAGARNEQFF	TGTGCCAGCACCCTAGCGGGGGCCAGGAATGAGCAGTTCTTC
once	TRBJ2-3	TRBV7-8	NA	CASIGGREDTQYF	TGTGCCAGCATCGGAGGCCGAGAAGATACGCAGTATTTT
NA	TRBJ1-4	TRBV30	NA	CAWSATRAGGEKLFF	TGTGCCTGGAGTGCAACCCGGGCGGGAGGTGAAAAACTGTTTTTT
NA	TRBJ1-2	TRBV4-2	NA	CASSQATVYGYTF	TGTGCCAGCAGCCAAGCAACAGTGTATGGCTACACCTTC
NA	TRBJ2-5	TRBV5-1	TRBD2	CASSGGGETQYF	TGCGCCAGCAGCGGCGGGGGAGAGACCCAGTACTTC
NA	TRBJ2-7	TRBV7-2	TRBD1	CASSSSPRGRSRQYF	TGTGCCAGCAGCTCCTCCCCCAGGGGGCGATCGAGGCAGTACTTC
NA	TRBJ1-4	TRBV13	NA	CASSLGRQPGSEKLFF	TGTGCCAGCAGCTTAGGAAGACAACCGGGGAGCGAAAAACTGTTTTTT
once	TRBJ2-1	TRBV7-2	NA	CASSVGQSTYNEQFF	TGTGCCAGCAGCGTCGGACAGAGTACCTACAATGAGCAGTTCTTC
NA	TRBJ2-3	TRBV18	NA	CASSPGPSYSTDTQYF	TGTGCCAGCTCACCCGGACCTAGCTACAGCACAGATACGCAGTATTTT
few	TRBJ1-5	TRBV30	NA	CAWTIGLDSNQPQHF	TGTGCCTGGACCATTGGACTGGATAGCAATCAGCCCCAGCATTTT
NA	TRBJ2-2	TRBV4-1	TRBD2	CASSQDTSGGRNTGELFF	TGCGCCAGCAGCCAAGATACTAGCGGGGGCCGAAACACCGGGGAGCTGTTTTTT
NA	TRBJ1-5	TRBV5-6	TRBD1	CASSQGQPISNQPQHF	TGTGCCAGCAGTCAGGGACAGCCGATCAGCAATCAGCCCCAGCATTTT
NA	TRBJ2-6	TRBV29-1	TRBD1	CSVTGGVDGANVLTF	TGCAGCGTGACAGGGGGCGTGGATGGGGCCAACGTCCTGACTTTC
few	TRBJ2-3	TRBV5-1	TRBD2	CASSIVTSGSRDTQYF	TGCGCCAGCAGTATAGTGACTAGCGGGAGTAGAGATACGCAGTATTTT
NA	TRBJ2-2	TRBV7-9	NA	CASSFQVGVGIQTGELFF	TGTGCCAGCAGCTTTCAAGTAGGGGTAGGGATTCAGACCGGGGAGCTGTTTTTT
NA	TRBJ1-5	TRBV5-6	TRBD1	CASSSGQGQFSNQPQHF	TGTGCCAGCAGCTCCGGACAGGGCCAATTTAGCAATCAGCCCCAGCATTTT
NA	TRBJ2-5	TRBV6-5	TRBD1	CASSPWDRGQETQYF	TGTGCCAGCAGCCCCTGGGACAGGGGCCAAGAGACCCAGTACTTC
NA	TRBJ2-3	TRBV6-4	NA	CASSKLPGGTDTQYF	TGTGCCAGCAGCAAGCTCCCGGGGGGCACAGATACGCAGTATTTT
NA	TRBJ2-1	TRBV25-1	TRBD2	CASSDPGRGRDYNEQFF	TGTGCCAGCAGTGACCCCGGGCGGGGGAGAGACTACAATGAGCAGTTCTTC
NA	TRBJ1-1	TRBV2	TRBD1	CASMRQGTGTEAFF	TGTGCCAGCATGAGGCAGGGGACAGGCACTGAAGCTTTCTTT
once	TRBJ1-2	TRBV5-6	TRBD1	CASSPGQGIYGYTF	TGTGCCAGCAGCCCGGGACAGGGTATCTATGGCTACACCTTC
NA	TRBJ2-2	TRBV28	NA	CASSLDTLPGELFF	TGTGCCAGCAGTTTAGATACTCTCCCCGGGGAGCTGTTTTTT
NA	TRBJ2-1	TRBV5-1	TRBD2	CASGPPGGARNEQFF	TGCGCCAGCGGACCCCCGGGGGGGGCGAGGAATGAGCAGTTCTTC
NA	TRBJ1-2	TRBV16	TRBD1	CASSGLRDRKYYGYTF	TGTGCCAGCAGCGGATTGCGGGACAGAAAATACTATGGCTACACCTTC
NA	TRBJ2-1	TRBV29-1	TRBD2	CSVVGRAVFYNEQFF	TGCAGCGTTGTCGGGAGGGCCGTCTTCTACAATGAGCAGTTCTTC
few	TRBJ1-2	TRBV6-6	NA	CASSSSTGGDYGYTF	TGTGCCAGCAGTTCATCGACAGGTGGGGACTATGGCTACACCTTC